Presented here are 21 T cell receptor beta chains from one specimen sequenced in a study of beta chain features in type 1 diabetes. Broader study findings: All four CD4+ subsets of Type 1 diabetes patients contained TCRB CDR3s that were moderately but significantly shorter.

Expressed TCRB transcripts were sequenced because the entire RNA isolate underwent reverse transcription. Profiling relied on immunoSEQ multiplex PCR, and the TCRdb table lists in-frame clones only, not all of them. Among roughly 300,000 clones listed, roughly a tenth were seen once. No antigen has been identified for these receptors. Sequenced input: central memory CD4+ T cells from blood. The receptors stem from a man aged 25-40 years with type 1 diabetes.

This clone was observed a handful of times. The rearrangement joins TRBV7-8 to TRBJ2-3, with no clear D. Germline assignment: CDR1 SGHVS and CDR2 FQNEAQ. The germline V and J ends were trimmed by 4 bases and 2 bases, with 10 bases remaining between them. This CDR3 region has 14 residues. The DNA of the CDR3 is TGTGCCAGCAGCTCACAGAGGTCCACAGATACGCAGTATTTT. This translates into CASSSQRSTDTQYF.

This clone has more than one count but fewer than ten. CDR3 protein: CASSLGINSPLHF. The CDR3 DNA reads TGTGCCAGCAGCTTAGGGATCAATTCACCCCTCCACTTT. V is TRBV7-2 and J is TRBJ1-6, with D unclear. V was clipped by 1 base and J by 7 bases, with 5 bases between them. The germline gives CDR1 SGHTA, CDR2 FQGNSA. The CDR3 contains 13 residues.

The sample holds a few counts of this clone. The CDR3 nucleotides read TGTGCCAGCAGCTGGGAGGATGAGCAGTACTTC. Translation: CASSWEDEQYF. The rearrangement joins TRBV5-6 to TRBJ2-7; maybe TRBD2 (6 bases). Trimming took off 3 bases at V and 7 bases at J, with 8 bases between the two ends. The CDR3 length is 11 residues. Germline V CDR1 and CDR2: SGHDT, YYEEEE.

This clone was seen repeatedly, ten times or more. This rearrangement joins TRBV7-9 to TRBJ2-7; either TRBD1 or TRBD2 may fit D (6 bases each). This CDR3 has 15 amino acids. V lost 5 bases, J lost 0 bases, and 14 bases lay in between. CDR1 is SEHNR, CDR2 FQNEAQ, per germline (reference sequence). CDR3 sequence reads: CASSGGQGSSYEQYF. The CDR3, as DNA: TGTGCCAGCAGCGGGGGGCAGGGTAGCTCCTACGAGCAGTACTTC.

The V call is TRBV29-1, the J call TRBJ2-5, with D possibly TRBD2 on 5 matching bases. V lost 5 bases to trimming and J lost 2 bases, with 12 bases between them. The CDR3 contains 13 residues. CDR1 SQVTM and CDR2 ANQGSEA come from the germline V gene. The CDR3 DNA reads as TGCAGCGTTCTCGGGGTTACTCAAGAGACCCAGTACTTC. Translating it yields CSVLGVTQETQYF.

This chain connects TRBV6-5 to TRBJ1-5; TRBD1 is a possible D gene (5 bases). CDR3 size: 13 residues. Trimming pared 4 bases from V and 4 bases from J, leaving 8 bases between. Germline lookup yields CDR1 MNHEY and CDR2 SVGAGI. The CDR3 here is CASSSGINQPQHF. The CDR3 DNA is TGTGCCAGCAGTTCAGGGATTAATCAGCCCCAGCATTTT.

This chain connects TRBV19 to TRBJ2-2; D is possibly TRBD1 (6 bases). Trimming took off 6 bases at V and 1 base at J, with 6 bases between the two ends. The CDR3 has 13 amino acids. The V gene's germline CDR1 is LNHDA and CDR2 SQIVND (reference sequence). The CDR3 DNA sequence: TGTGCCAGTAGGGGACAGAACACCGGGGAGCTGTTTTTT. Translating it yields CASRGQNTGELFF.

A few counts support this clone. The genes are TRBV19 and TRBJ1-2, with D possibly matching TRBD1 (5 bases). The CDR3 has 15 residues. Germline V gene sequence: CDR1 LNHDA, CDR2 SQIVND (reference sequence). The V gene lost 7 bases and the J gene lost 4 bases, with 19 bases spanning the gap. The CDR3: CASTKEVREPYGYTF. In nucleotides, the CDR3 is TGTGCCAGTACCAAGGAAGTCAGGGAGCCCTATGGCTACACCTTC.

This clone was detected a few times. This chain uses TRBV30 with TRBJ2-7; 7 positions match TRBD1. Germline V lookup: CDR1 GTSNPN, CDR2 SVGIG (reference sequence). V lost 4 bases and J lost 3; bases outside the gene matches: 3. CDR3 length equals 12 residues. The CDR3 here is CAWNRGYYEQYF. The CDR3 DNA is TGTGCCTGGAACAGGGGTTACTACGAGCAGTACTTC.

This clone was observed a few times. The chain is built from TRBV7-9 and TRBJ1-5, with 9 bases lining up with TRBD1. J lost 6 bases, V lost 4 bases, and 4 bases had no gene match. The CDR3 has 14 amino acids. Germline assignment: CDR1 SEHNR and CDR2 FQNEAQ (reference sequence). This chain's CDR3 is CASSSTGGLQPQHF. Here the CDR3 DNA reads TGTGCCAGCAGCTCCACAGGGGGCCTTCAGCCCCAGCATTTT.

This rearrangement joins TRBV27 to TRBJ2-1; D is undetermined. The CDR3 is 11 amino acids. V was shortened by 6 bases and J by 7 bases, with 7 bases between the two germline ends. Germline CDR1 is MNHEY and CDR2 is SMNVEV (reference sequence). Here the CDR3 DNA reads TGTGCCAGCAGCCCCGCGAATGAGCAGTTCTTC. Protein: CASSPANEQFF.

Comments on this clone: This CDR3 is also generated by other DNA sequences in the sample. The J gene is TRBJ2-3, the V gene TRBV2, with a possible D match to TRBD1 (6 bases). Germline V gives CDR1 SNHLY, CDR2 FYNNEI. The CDR3 is 14 residues long. Trimming stripped 1 base from V and 1 base from J, with 6 bases between. CDR3 nucleotide sequence: TGTGCCAGCAGTGAAGGACAGGGCACAGATACGCAGTATTTT. Translated: CASSEGQGTDTQYF.

The table lists this clone with many counts. The rearrangement links TRBV19 to TRBJ1-1; D is unclear. Germline lookup yields CDR1 LNHDA and CDR2 SQIVND (reference sequence). This CDR3 comprises 13 residues. Trimming removed 2 bases at V and 1 base at J, with 5 bases between. CDR3 nucleotides: TGTGCCAGTAGTATAACGAGGAACACTGAAGCTTTCTTT. Its protein is CASSITRNTEAFF.

This clone turned up a few times. The V and J genes are TRBV10-3 and TRBJ2-5; 12 positions match TRBD2. The V gene's germline CDR1 is ENHRY and CDR2 SYGVKD. This CDR3 is built from 17 residues. With V trimmed by 2 bases and J by 7 bases, 11 bases remained unmatched. The CDR3 here is CAISEGSRTSGVSTQYF. CDR3 in DNA: TGTGCCATCAGTGAGGGTAGCCGGACTAGCGGGGTGTCGACCCAGTACTTC.

The sample holds a few counts of this clone. V usage is TRBV2 and J usage is TRBJ1-4, with unresolved D. The CDR3 extends over 13 amino acids. Germline V gives CDR1 SNHLY, CDR2 FYNNEI. V was cut by 9 bases and J by 0 bases, with 8 bases left in between. The CDR3: CASNFATNEKLFF. In nucleotides, the CDR3 is TGTGCCAGTAATTTCGCAACTAATGAAAAACTGTTTTTT.

The V and J genes are TRBV19 and TRBJ1-6, with 8 bases aligning to TRBD1. The V gene end was trimmed by 6 bases and the J gene end by 7 bases; junction bases not matched to a gene: 8. This CDR3 contains 15 residues. CDR1 and CDR2 from the germline V gene are LNHDA and SQIVND (reference sequence). The CDR3 reads CASRLPGQENSPLHF. DNA for the CDR3: TGTGCCAGTAGACTTCCGGGACAGGAGAATTCACCCCTCCACTTT.

This clone was counted ten times or more. The chain links TRBV28 to TRBJ2-6; D may be TRBD1 (6 bases). The CDR3 has 14 residues. Germline V gives CDR1 MDHEN, CDR2 SYDVKM. V was trimmed by 8 bases and J by 2 bases, leaving 10 bases between them. CDR3: CASLEGAGANVLTF. CDR3 coding DNA: TGTGCCAGCCTTGAGGGGGCTGGGGCCAACGTCCTGACTTTC.

A few counts support this clone. For the CDR3, the DNA is TGTGCCAGCAGCCCGGAGCAGGGTCAGCCCCAGCATTTT. Translating it yields CASSPEQGQPQHF. The chain combines TRBV7-2 with TRBJ1-5, with D tentatively TRBD1 (5 bases). V lost 5 bases and J lost 6, with 11 bases in between. This CDR3 has 13 residues. The germline V gene encodes CDR1 SGHTA and CDR2 FQGNSA.

The chain uses TRBV7-2 and TRBJ2-5; no firm D call. Per the germline V gene, CDR1 is SGHTA and CDR2 is FQGNSA. V shed 1 base and J shed 1 base, with 7 bases lying between them. The CDR3 sequence is 14 residues long. CDR3 nucleotide sequence: TGTGCCAGCAGCTTAGTGAACGGCCAAGAGACCCAGTACTTC. Protein sequence: CASSLVNGQETQYF.

The CDR3 reads CASSYSDRNTEAFF. CDR3 coding DNA: TGTGCCAGCAGTTATTCGGACAGGAACACTGAAGCTTTCTTT. The rearrangement joins TRBV6-6 to TRBJ1-1; weak D call: TRBD1 (6 bases). The CDR3 is made up of 14 amino acids. V lost 3 bases, J lost 1 base, and 9 bases lay in between. Germline CDR1 reads MNHNY; CDR2 reads SVGAGI (reference sequence).

A note on this clone: The same CDR3 can be traced to other DNA sequences in this sample. The chain combines TRBV5-1 with TRBJ2-3; D unclear. Looked up from germline, CDR1 is SGHRS and CDR2 is YFSETQ. This CDR3 has 11 amino acids. V shed 1 base and J shed 4 bases, with 1 base lying between them. CDR3: CASSLSDTQYF. In DNA, the CDR3 is TGCGCCAGCAGCTTGTCAGATACGCAGTATTTT.